This T cell receptor (beta chain) was recorded in a study of T cells in Graves' hyperthyroidism and ophthalmopathy. Findings and caveats of the study: In validation, the model predicted ophthalmopathy. These predictions came a median about 6.8 months before onset. A model of 13 V-J features distinguished ophthalmopathy from stable hyperthyroidism.

TCR beta CDR3 sequences were amplified from RNA transcripts. An initial round of RT-PCR targeting the TCR CDR3 relied on the HTBI primer set. TCRdb called the multiplex PCR reads again in MiXCR, with one record for every CDR3 protein. Among nearly 750,000 distinct CDR3 sequences listed, roughly a third were seen once. J lost 5 bases, V lost 6 bases, and 9 bases had no gene match. The CDR3 is 15 amino acids. The germline gives CDR1 ENHRY, CDR2 SYGVKD. This clonotype was observed many times. Antigen: not known. PBMCs were obtained from approximately 9.2 ml fresh peripheral blood. The clonotype comes from a middle-aged woman with Graves' hyperthyroidism. Source material: blood. This chain connects TRBV10-3 to TRBJ2-5, with 10 bases lining up with TRBD1. This CDR3 reads CAISPRTGGEETQYF. CDR3 in DNA: TGTGCCATCAGCCCTCGGACAGGGGGAGAGGAGACCCAGTACTTC.